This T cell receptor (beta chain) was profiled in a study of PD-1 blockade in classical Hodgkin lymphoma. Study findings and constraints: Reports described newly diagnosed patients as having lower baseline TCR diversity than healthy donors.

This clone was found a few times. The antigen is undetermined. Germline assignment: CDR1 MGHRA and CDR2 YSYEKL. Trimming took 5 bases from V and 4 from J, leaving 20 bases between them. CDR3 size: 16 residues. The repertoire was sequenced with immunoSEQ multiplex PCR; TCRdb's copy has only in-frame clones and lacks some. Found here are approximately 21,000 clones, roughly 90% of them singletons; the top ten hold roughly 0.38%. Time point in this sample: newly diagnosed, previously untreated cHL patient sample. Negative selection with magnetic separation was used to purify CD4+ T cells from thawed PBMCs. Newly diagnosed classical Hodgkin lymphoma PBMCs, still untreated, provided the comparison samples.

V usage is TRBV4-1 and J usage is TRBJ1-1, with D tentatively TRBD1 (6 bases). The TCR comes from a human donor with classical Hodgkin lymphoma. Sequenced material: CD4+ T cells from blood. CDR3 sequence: CASSLEPRDMSTEAFF. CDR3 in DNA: TGCGCCAGCAGCTTAGAGCCGAGGGACATGAGCACTGAAGCTTTCTTT.